What follows is one TCR beta chain and its context. As handled by the study authors: From reference gene primer amplification, estimates of nucleated cell counts were derived. The method was immunoSEQ multiplex PCR; TCRdb's version includes in-frame clones alone and lacks a portion of them. V and J calls plus clone size are reproduced from that table; the DNA served to infer D and trimming. The sample lists about 230,000 clones; over 65% were seen once. The entry originates in a study of blood T cell repertoires in COVID-19. Overall study: Acute-phase and convalescent COVID-19 samples originated in the United States, Italy and Spain. From T cells, B-cell-depleted T cells, or PBMCs came the material, which was cDNA or gDNA.

Trimming cost V 5 bases and J 6 bases, with 20 bases left between them. Germline CDR1 reads SGHVS; CDR2 reads FQNEAQ. This CDR3 region has 15 residues. V and J are TRBV7-8 and TRBJ2-7, with D tentatively TRBD1 (7 bases). The sequence was collected from a woman between 70 and 85 years old with active or convalescent COVID-19. Sequencing input: peripheral blood. The CDR3 loop is CASSAYRGGSGEQYF. The CDR3 region has the DNA TGTGCCAGCAGCGCGTACAGGGGAGGTAGTGGCGAGCAGTACTTC.